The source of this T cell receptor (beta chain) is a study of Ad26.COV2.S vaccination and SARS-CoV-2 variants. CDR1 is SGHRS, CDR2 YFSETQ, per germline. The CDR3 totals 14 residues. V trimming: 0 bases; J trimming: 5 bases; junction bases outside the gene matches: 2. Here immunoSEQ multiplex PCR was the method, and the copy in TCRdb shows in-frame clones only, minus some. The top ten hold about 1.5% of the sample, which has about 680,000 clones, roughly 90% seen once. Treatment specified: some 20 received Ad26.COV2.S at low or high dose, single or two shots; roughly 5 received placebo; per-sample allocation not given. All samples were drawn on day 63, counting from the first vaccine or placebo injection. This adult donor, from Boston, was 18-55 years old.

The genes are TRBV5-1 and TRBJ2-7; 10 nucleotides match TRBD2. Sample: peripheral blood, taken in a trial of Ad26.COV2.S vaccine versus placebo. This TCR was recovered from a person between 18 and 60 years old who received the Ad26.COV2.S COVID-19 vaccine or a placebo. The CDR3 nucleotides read TGCGCCAGCAGCTTGGGACTAGCGGGCGACGAGCAGTACTTC. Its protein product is CASSLGLAGDEQYF.